Sequencing of this TCR beta chain was carried out in a study of OX40 agonist ivuxolimab in advanced cancers. A note on the overall study: Ivuxolimab, which targeted the costimulatory receptor OX40 (CD134), was an agonistic, fully human IgG2 monoclonal antibody. Intravenous ivuxolimab was administered to patients every 2 weeks at six dose levels: 0.01, 0.1, 0.3, 1.5, 3 and 10 mg/kg. Among the roughly 54 dose-escalation patients, about 20 had hepatocellular carcinoma, approximately 15 melanoma, 9 renal cell carcinoma and 9 head and neck cancer. In the dose-escalation cohort, 70% to 85% of patients were male, and the mean age was 60 years with a range of roughly 20 to 80. Prior anti-PD-1, anti-PD-L1 or anti-CTLA-4 therapy was permitted, and 40% of dose-escalation patients had received checkpoint inhibitors. Partial responses occurred in three dose-escalation patients, of whom one had hepatocellular carcinoma and two had cutaneous melanoma. Peripheral TCRbeta sequencing aimed to test whether ivuxolimab altered TCR sequence diversity and caused clonal T-cell expansion. The paper describes the monotherapy dose-escalation part (N of about 47 patients) of the phase I trial of ivuxolimab.

Sequences MNHNS (CDR1) and SASEGT (CDR2) are obtained from the germline V gene. CDR3 length: 14 amino acids, cysteine to phenylalanine. CDR3 DNA is the only sequence kept; it has 42 bases, read in frame from the first base. The V and J ends are trimmed by 7 bases and 2 bases, leaving 12 bases between them. Genomic DNA was isolated from the sorted cells so that the TCRbeta CDR3 region could be sequenced. The immunoSEQ Assay was used to sequence the TCRbeta CDR3 regions. TCRdb mirrors the immuneACCESS table, restricted to in-frame sequences. Some clones are absent from its copies; in checked studies, under half trace to an unresolved V gene, and the reason for the others is unknown. The sample table contains 65,000 to 75,000 clones; only one count was recorded for 70% to 90% of them. Around 2% of the sample lies in the top ten. Here is what the overall study found, with its caveats: At doses of 0.1 to 3.0 mg/kg, clonal expansion of both CD4+ and CD8+ T cells in blood was seen between baseline and week 6. Low levels of normalized T-cell clonal expansion were also seen in some patients who did not respond. The antigen specificity of the clonally expanded peripheral T cells was not determined. After ivuxolimab, more expanded clones were found on average in CD8+ T cells than in CD4+ T cells. Partial responders in the 0.1-3.0 mg/kg groups had among the lowest normalized peripheral clonal expansion, especially among CD8+ T cells.

The trial excluded patients who had a history of autoimmune disease or were on systemic immunosuppression. In every dose cohort, peripheral blood was drawn for TCR sequencing at baseline, cycle 4 day 1, and cycle 7 day 1. The samples were taken from a phase I, first-in-human, multicenter, open-label dose-escalation trial of ivuxolimab. Adults with locally advanced or metastatic head and neck squamous cell, hepatocellular, melanoma or renal cell carcinoma were enrolled in the trial. CD4+ and CD8+ T cells were sorted separately from peripheral blood before TCR sequencing. With respect to this clone: Its antigen remains undetermined. Base qualities are missing; no much larger clone stands one base away.

The TCR sequence derives from an adult with an advanced solid tumor such as melanoma, head and neck, liver or kidney cancer. This specimen consisted of CD4+ or CD8+ T cells sorted from blood, obtained in a trial of the OX40 agonist ivuxolimab. Rearrangement joined TRBV6-1 to TRBJ1-5, and possibly TRBD1, on 5 matching bases. The CDR3 region has the sequence CASNPRDGNQPQHF. The sequence in DNA is TGTGCCAGCAACCCCCGGGACGGCAATCAGCCCCAGCATTTT.